The clone carrying this T cell receptor (beta chain) has just a few counts. Antigen: not known. This sample is drawn from a study of T cell responses to AZD1222 COVID-19 vaccine. The CDR3 has 15 amino acids. Per germline, CDR1 MNHEY and CDR2 SVGAGI. V was clipped by 5 bases and J by 1 base; unmatched bases: 3. Study-wide results and limits: Spike was spanned by vaccine-associated CD4 TCRs, with dominance at 160-218 and 743-854. Donors, mostly white British, included more females; clonal diversity was possibly underestimated. Repertoire sampling happened only post peak T cell response. Epitopes outside B.1.351 and B.1.1.7 mutated regions reportedly drew nearly half of spike TCRs.

Assay used: immunoSEQ multiplex PCR; TCRdb lists only in-frame clones, some missing. The sample yields over 100,000 clones, 90% seen once. This sequence originates from an adult in good health. Sample: peripheral blood, taken on day 0 of AZD1222 vaccination. This chain joins TRBV6-5 and TRBJ2-1, with 9 bases fitting TRBD2. The CDR3 loop is CASSRLAESYNEQFF. CDR3 nucleotides: TGTGCCAGCAGTAGACTAGCGGAGTCCTACAATGAGCAGTTCTTC.